One sample yielded the 5 T cell receptor beta chains listed below, sequenced in a study of human T cells and chemical hapten exposure. Using its own MiXCR run on the RACE reads, TCRdb lists one record per CDR3 protein. The sample lists roughly 380,000 distinct CDR3 sequences; 5.1% were seen once. Time point in this sample: pre-sensitization, week 0. Treatment of the sample: therapeutic diphenylcyclopropenone sensitization with weekly scalp DPC. The material sequenced was whole blood, taken in connection with sensitization to the hapten diphenylcyclopropenone (DPC). These receptors were collected from a woman between 50 and 59 years old with alopecia areata. Some clones in this sample may be carry-over from other donors' samples.

This clonotype was found many times. V usage is TRBV7-2 and J usage is TRBJ2-2; D not resolved. V lost 0 bases to trimming and J lost 0 bases, with 5 bases between them. This CDR3 has 15 amino acids. CDR1 and CDR2 from the germline V gene are SGHTA and FQGNSA. The CDR3 region is CASSLAWANTGELFF. The CDR3 nucleotides read TGTGCCAGCAGCTTAGCGTGGGCGAACACCGGGGAGCTGTTTTTT.

This clonotype was observed at least ten times. J is TRBJ2-7 and V is TRBV7-9; 7 bases are a match to TRBD1. The CDR3 is 11 amino acids. Losses at the gene ends were 7 bases for V and 10 bases for J; bases not matched to a gene: 7. In germline, CDR1 is SEHNR, CDR2 FQNEAQ (reference sequence). This chain's CDR3 is CASIRGTEQYF. Here the CDR3 DNA reads TGTGCCAGCATCCGAGGGACAGAACAGTACTTC.

A few counts support this clonotype. DNA of the CDR3: TGTGCCAGCAGCCCCGACAGGAAAGCTTTCTTT. It specifies CASSPDRKAFF. This sequence joins TRBV7-9 and TRBJ1-1; a possible D gene is TRBD1 (6 bases). The CDR3 spans 11 residues. Germline values: CDR1 SEHNR, CDR2 FQNEAQ (reference sequence). Between the trimmed V and J ends, which lost 5 bases and 9 bases, there was a span of 10 bases.

The chain recombines TRBV3-1 with TRBJ2-1, with TRBD2 matching over 10 bases. The germline V gene encodes CDR1 LGHDT and CDR2 YNNKEL (reference sequence). V lost 4 bases to trimming and J lost 8 bases; unmatched junction nucleotides: 8. This CDR3 contains 15 residues. For the CDR3, the DNA is TGTGCCAGCAGCCTTTCTAGCGGGAGTGTCGATGAGCAGTTCTTC. It specifies CASSLSSGSVDEQFF.

This clonotype came up many times. The rearrangement links TRBV9 to TRBJ2-7; D unclear. The CDR3 covers 15 residues. Germline CDR1 and CDR2: SGDLS and YYNGEE. Trimming took off 4 bases at V and 1 base at J, with 15 bases between the two ends. The CDR3 nucleotides read TGTGCCAGCAGCACCGGGCCAGACGAGTCCTACGAGCAGTACTTC. Amino acids: CASSTGPDESYEQYF.